This is a list of T cell receptor beta chains from one sample in a study of graft-versus-host responses after intestinal transplantation. Their recognized antigens are unknown. TCRdb keeps only in-frame clones here, not all; method: immunoSEQ multiplex PCR. The sample records tens of thousands of clones, 75% to 95% being singletons. The sequencing used unstimulated CD8+ T cells sorted from spleen or lymph node cells, collected before intestinal transplant. These receptors originate from a human donor who received an intestinal transplant. The CDR3 runs from the conserved cysteine through the conserved F or W. D genes are given only for firm matches. A row's size may be missing; if present it is once, few, many or a size class.

CDR3nt | CDR3aa | v_gene | len | abundance | j_gene | d_gene
TGTGCCAGCAGCTTTACAGGGGACCCCTACAATGAGCAGTTCTTC | CASSFTGDPYNEQFF | TRBV7-9 | 15 | - | TRBJ2-1 | TRBD1
TGTGCCAGCAGCACTGGTGGGGGTACGCAGTATTTT | CASSTGGGTQYF | TRBV7-3 | 12 | - | TRBJ2-3 | -
TGTGCCAGCATTGGAGGCAATGAGCAGTTCTTC | CASIGGNEQFF | TRBV6-5 | 11 | - | TRBJ2-1 | -
TGCGCCAGCAGCCAATCTTTCTACAGAGACAATCAGCCCCAGCATTTT | CASSQSFYRDNQPQHF | TRBV4-1 | 16 | - | TRBJ1-5 | -
TGTGCCAGTGGTCAGCCCCAGCATTTT | CASGQPQHF | TRBV6-6 | 9 | once | TRBJ1-5 | -
TGTGCCAGCACCGACAGGGAGGGAGGGGAGTACTATGGCTACACCTTC | CASTDREGGEYYGYTF | TRBV2 | 16 | once | TRBJ1-2 | TRBD1
TGTGCCTGGGATACTCCGTCCTACGAGCAGTACTTC | CAWDTPSYEQYF | TRBV30 | 12 | once | TRBJ2-7 | -
TGCAGCGTTGTTTTGAGCGCCACCGGCACAGATACGCAGTATTTT | CSVVLSATGTDTQYF | TRBV29-1 | 15 | once | TRBJ2-3 | -
TGTGCCAGCAGCGATCCGGGACGTAGCTATGGCTACACCTTC | CASSDPGRSYGYTF | TRBV13 | 14 | - | TRBJ1-2 | -
TGTGCCAGCAGTGTGGGACAGGGGGCCGAAAAACTGTTTTTT | CASSVGQGAEKLFF | TRBV6-1 | 14 | few | TRBJ1-4 | TRBD1
TGCGCCAGCAGTCTCGACAGGGGGTACGAGCAGTACTTC | CASSLDRGYEQYF | TRBV4-1 | 13 | - | TRBJ2-7 | TRBD1
TGTGCCAGCAGCCCTCCCATAGCGGGAGATCTAGATACGCAGTATTTT | CASSPPIAGDLDTQYF | TRBV7-9 | 16 | - | TRBJ2-3 | TRBD2
TGTGCCAGCTCCGGCGGGTCCTACAATGAGCAGTTCTTC | CASSGGSYNEQFF | TRBV2 | 13 | - | TRBJ2-1 | -
TGCAGCGTTGAGGGGACTAGCGATTATACGCAGTATTTT | CSVEGTSDYTQYF | TRBV29-1 | 13 | once | TRBJ2-3 | TRBD2
TGTGCCAGCAGCTCAACCCCCCTCGGGAGGATACACAATGAGCAGTTCTTC | CASSSTPLGRIHNEQFF | TRBV7-6 | 17 | once | TRBJ2-1 | TRBD2
TGTGCCAGCAGCCCTATGGAACAGGGAGTAAGCGAGCAGTACTTC | CASSPMEQGVSEQYF | TRBV9 | 15 | - | TRBJ2-7 | -
TGTGCCAGTAGTACTACGGGGGGGAGCTCCTACAATGAGCAGTTCTTC | CASSTTGGSSYNEQFF | TRBV19 | 16 | - | TRBJ2-1 | TRBD2
TGTGCCAGCAGTTACTCGGAGGCAGATACGCAGTATTTT | CASSYSEADTQYF | TRBV6-5 | 13 | - | TRBJ2-3 | -
TGTGCCAGCAGTGCCGGCGGGAGCACAAATGAGCAGTTCTTC | CASSAGGSTNEQFF | TRBV6-5 | 14 | - | TRBJ2-1 | TRBD2
TGTGCCAGCAGCGAGGACAGACGTACAGATACGCAGTATTTT | CASSEDRRTDTQYF | TRBV9 | 14 | - | TRBJ2-3 | -
TGTGCCAGCAGTCCTCTCGCGGGGGGGAAAAACATTCAGTACTTC | CASSPLAGGKNIQYF | TRBV6-1 | 15 | - | TRBJ2-4 | TRBD2
TGTGCCAGCAGTTTAGGGGCGACGGAGACCCAGTACTTC | CASSLGATETQYF | TRBV27 | 13 | - | TRBJ2-5 | -
TGTGCCAGCAGCTTTAGCTCCTACGAGCAGTACTTC | CASSFSSYEQYF | TRBV5-4 | 12 | - | TRBJ2-7 | -
TGCAGCGTTGAAGCCCCCCCGACAGAAGCCGGCGAGCAGTACTTC | CSVEAPPTEAGEQYF | TRBV29-1 | 15 | once | TRBJ2-7 | -
TGCAGCGTTGTGGTTGGGGGGGGAGTCTATGGCTACACCTTC | CSVVVGGGVYGYTF | TRBV29-1 | 14 | - | TRBJ1-2 | -
TGCAGCGTTGAAGGGGAGGCAGCCGGAGGGAACACTGAAGCTTTCTTT | CSVEGEAAGGNTEAFF | TRBV29-1 | 16 | once | TRBJ1-1 | -
TGTGCCAGCAGTCACCGAAGCGGAGAAGGGTATATGTACGAGCAGTACTTC | CASSHRSGEGYMYEQYF | TRBV28 | 17 | - | TRBJ2-7 | -
TGTGCCAGCAGGTCGGGGGGGATCCGGGAGCTGTTTTTT | CASRSGGIRELFF | TRBV6-5 | 13 | - | TRBJ2-2 | TRBD2
TGTGCCAGCAGTTACGGGGGGTCGGACTACGAGCAGTACTTC | CASSYGGSDYEQYF | TRBV6-6 | 14 | - | TRBJ2-7 | -
TGTGCCAGCAGCTCCGGGCACAGGGGGCAGCAAGAGCAGTACTTC | CASSSGHRGQQEQYF | TRBV28 | 15 | - | TRBJ2-7 | TRBD1
TGTGCCAGCAGCCCGACAGGTCAGGGTGAAAAACTGTTTTTT | CASSPTGQGEKLFF | TRBV5-5 | 14 | - | TRBJ1-4 | -
TGTGCCAGCAGCTTCGGACAGGGGGCATATCAGACCCAGTACTTC | CASSFGQGAYQTQYF | TRBV11-2 | 15 | - | TRBJ2-5 | TRBD1
TGTGCCACCAGCAGAGTAGGACAGGGGGAGGAGACCCAGTACTTC | CATSRVGQGEETQYF | TRBV15 | 15 | - | TRBJ2-5 | TRBD1
TGTGCCAGCGGTCATAGCGGGAGTTTTTCGGAAGAGCAGTTCTTC | CASGHSGSFSEEQFF | TRBV6-1 | 15 | - | TRBJ2-1 | TRBD2
TGCAGCGTTGAAATAGCGGGATGGGGCACAGATACGCAGTATTTT | CSVEIAGWGTDTQYF | TRBV29-1 | 15 | - | TRBJ2-3 | TRBD2
TGTGCCAGCAGTTACTTCGGGGGGAGCTCCTACGAGCAGTACTTC | CASSYFGGSSYEQYF | TRBV6-5 | 15 | - | TRBJ2-7 | TRBD2
TGTGCCAGCAGCTTAAGGCAGGCGTCAGGGGCCCAGTACTTC | CASSLRQASGAQYF | TRBV12-1 | 14 | once | TRBJ2-5 | -
TGTGCCAGCAGCACGGGGGCGGGAGAGACCCAGTACTTC | CASSTGAGETQYF | TRBV27 | 13 | - | TRBJ2-5 | -
TGCAGCGTTGAAGCAGGGGGCCAAGAGACCCAGTACTTC | CSVEAGGQETQYF | TRBV29-1 | 13 | once | TRBJ2-5 | TRBD1
TGTGCCAGCAGCCCGGGGACATCAGATACGCAGTATTTT | CASSPGTSDTQYF | TRBV5-6 | 13 | - | TRBJ2-3 | -